This TCR beta chain originates from a study of cytomegalovirus exposure and HLA in healthy donors. Study results and caveats: Reportedly, diagnosis of cytomegalovirus status by the classifier showed high specificity and sensitivity.

Germline CDR1 reads SNHLY; CDR2 reads FYNNEI. The length of the CDR3 is 17 residues. After removal of 2 bases from V and 2 bases from J, the junction contained 6 bases not matched to a gene. PCR used 60 Vbeta primers and 13 Jbeta primers. The protocol was immunoSEQ multiplex PCR, while the TCRdb copy is restricted to in-frame clones and leaves out a portion. The data show around 190,000 clones, about 88% seen once. On this clone: As yet, its antigen is unknown.

This receptor was taken from a young woman in good health and CMV-seronegative. The chain links TRBV2 to TRBJ2-6; 7 nucleotides align to TRBD2. Sequenced material: PBMCs. The CDR3 here is CASSEMGGGTGANVLTF. DNA for the CDR3: TGTGCCAGCAGTGAAATGGGGGGAGGGACTGGGGCCAACGTCCTGACTTTC.